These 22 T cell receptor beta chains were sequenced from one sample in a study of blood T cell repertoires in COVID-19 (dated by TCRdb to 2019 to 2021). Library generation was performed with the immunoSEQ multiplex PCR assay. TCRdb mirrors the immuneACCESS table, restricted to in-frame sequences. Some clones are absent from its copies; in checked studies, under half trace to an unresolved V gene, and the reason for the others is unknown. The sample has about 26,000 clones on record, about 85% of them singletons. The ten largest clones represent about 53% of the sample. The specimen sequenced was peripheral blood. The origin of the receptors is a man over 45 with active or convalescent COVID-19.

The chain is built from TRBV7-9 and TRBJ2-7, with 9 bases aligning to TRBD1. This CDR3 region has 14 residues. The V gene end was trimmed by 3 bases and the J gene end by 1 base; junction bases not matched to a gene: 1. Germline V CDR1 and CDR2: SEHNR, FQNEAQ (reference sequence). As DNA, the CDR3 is TGTGCCAGCAGCTTCGGGACAGGGTCCTACGAGCAGTACTTC. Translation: CASSFGTGSYEQYF.

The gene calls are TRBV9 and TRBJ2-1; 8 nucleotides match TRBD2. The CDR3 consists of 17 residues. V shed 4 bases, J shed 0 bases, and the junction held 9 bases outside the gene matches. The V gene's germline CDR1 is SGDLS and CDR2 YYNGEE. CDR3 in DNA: TGTGCCAGCAGCTCCCAGTTAGCGGGAAGCTCCTACAATGAGCAGTTCTTC. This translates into CASSSQLAGSSYNEQFF.

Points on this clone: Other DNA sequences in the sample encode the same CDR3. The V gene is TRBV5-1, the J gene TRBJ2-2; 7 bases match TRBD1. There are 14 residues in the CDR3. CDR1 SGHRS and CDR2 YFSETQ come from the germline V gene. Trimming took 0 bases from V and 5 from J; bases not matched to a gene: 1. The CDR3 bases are TGCGCCAGCAGCTTGGACAGGGGTACCGGGGAGCTGTTTTTT. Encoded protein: CASSLDRGTGELFF.

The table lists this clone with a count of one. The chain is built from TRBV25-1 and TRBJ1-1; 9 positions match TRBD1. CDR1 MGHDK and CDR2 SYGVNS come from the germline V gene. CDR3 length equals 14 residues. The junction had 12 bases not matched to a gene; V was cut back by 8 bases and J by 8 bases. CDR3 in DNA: TGTGCCAGCCTCCCCCCCGGGACAGGGCTGGAAGCTTTCTTT. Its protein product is CASLPPGTGLEAFF.

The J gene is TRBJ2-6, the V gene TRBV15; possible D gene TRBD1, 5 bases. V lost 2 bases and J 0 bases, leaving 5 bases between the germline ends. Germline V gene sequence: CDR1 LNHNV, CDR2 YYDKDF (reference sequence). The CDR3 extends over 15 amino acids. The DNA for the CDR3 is TGTGCCACCAGCAGAACAGGCTCTGGGGCCAACGTCCTGACTTTC. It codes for CATSRTGSGANVLTF.

The CDR3 sequence is CATSDNKGVFRGEQYF. In DNA, the CDR3 is TGTGCCACCAGTGATAACAAGGGGGTTTTCAGGGGTGAGCAGTACTTC. J is TRBJ2-7 and V is TRBV24-1, with D perhaps matching TRBD1 (6 bases). The CDR3 totals 16 residues. The ends were cut back, 3 bases at V and 7 bases at J, with 21 bases in the middle. Germline CDR1 is KGHDR and CDR2 is SFDVKD.

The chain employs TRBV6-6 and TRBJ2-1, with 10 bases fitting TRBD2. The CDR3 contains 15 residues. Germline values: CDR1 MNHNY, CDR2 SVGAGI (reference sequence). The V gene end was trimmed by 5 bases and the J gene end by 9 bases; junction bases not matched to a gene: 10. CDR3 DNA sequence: TGTGCCAGCAGTCCTATCACTAGCGGGAACAGTGAGCAGTTCTTC. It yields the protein CASSPITSGNSEQFF.

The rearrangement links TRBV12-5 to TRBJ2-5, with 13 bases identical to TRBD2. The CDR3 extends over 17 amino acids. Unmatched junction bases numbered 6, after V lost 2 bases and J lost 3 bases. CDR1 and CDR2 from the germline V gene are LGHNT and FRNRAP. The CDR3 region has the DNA TGTGCTAGTGGTTTGTCCTCACTAGCGGGAGGGGAAGAGACCCAGTACTTC. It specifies CASGLSSLAGGEETQYF. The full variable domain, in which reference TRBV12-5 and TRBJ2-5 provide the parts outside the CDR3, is DARVTQTPRHKVTEMGQEVTMRCQPILGHNTVFWYRQTMMQGLELLAYFRNRAPLDDSGMPKDRFSAEMPDATLATLKIQPSEPRDSAVYFCASGLSSLAGGEETQYFGPGTRLLVL.

DNA for the CDR3: TGTGCCAGCTCAACGGGACTGTTGGAGCTGTTTTTT. Translating gives CASSTGLLELFF. V and J are TRBV18 and TRBJ2-2; maybe TRBD2 (6 bases). CDR3 length: 12 amino acids. The germline CDR1 and CDR2 sequences are KGHSH and LQKENI. With 5 bases removed from V and 10 bases from J, the gap between germline ends came to 11 bases. Based on the CDR3 plus reference TRBV18 and TRBJ2-2, the full variable domain is NAGVMQNPRHLVRRRGQEARLRCSPMKGHSHVYWYRQLPEEGLKFMVYLQKENIIDESGMPKERFSAEFPKEGPSILRIQQVVRGDSAAYFCASSTGLLELFFGEGSRLTVL.

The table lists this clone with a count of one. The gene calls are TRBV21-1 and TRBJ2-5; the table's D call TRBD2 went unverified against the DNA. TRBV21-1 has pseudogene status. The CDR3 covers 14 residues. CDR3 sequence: CASSKARSEETQYF. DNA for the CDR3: TGTGCCAGCAGCAAAGCGCGCAGCGAAGAGACCCAGTACTTC.

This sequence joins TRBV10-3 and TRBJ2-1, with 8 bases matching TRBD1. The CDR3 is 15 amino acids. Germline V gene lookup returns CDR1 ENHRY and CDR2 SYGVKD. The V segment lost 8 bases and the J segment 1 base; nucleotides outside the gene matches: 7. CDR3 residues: CAIRGQGASYNEQFF. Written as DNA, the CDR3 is TGTGCCATCCGGGGGCAGGGGGCATCCTACAATGAGCAGTTCTTC.

The CDR3 bases are TGTGCCAGCAGAGAGGAAACGAACACCGGGGAGCTGTTTTTT. It encodes CASREETNTGELFF. The V gene is TRBV28, the J gene TRBJ2-2, with D uncertain. CDR3 length: 14 amino acids. Trimming cost V 6 bases and J 0 bases, with 8 bases left between them. Germline V gene data show CDR1 as MDHEN and CDR2 as SYDVKM.

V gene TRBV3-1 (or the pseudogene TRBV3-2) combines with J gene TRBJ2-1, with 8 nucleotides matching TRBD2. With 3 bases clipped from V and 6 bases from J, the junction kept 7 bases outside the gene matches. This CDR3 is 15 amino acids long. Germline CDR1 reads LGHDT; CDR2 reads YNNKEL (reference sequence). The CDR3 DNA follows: TGTGCCAGCAGCCACCCATCCGGGAGGGGCAATGAGCAGTTCTTC. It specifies CASSHPSGRGNEQFF.

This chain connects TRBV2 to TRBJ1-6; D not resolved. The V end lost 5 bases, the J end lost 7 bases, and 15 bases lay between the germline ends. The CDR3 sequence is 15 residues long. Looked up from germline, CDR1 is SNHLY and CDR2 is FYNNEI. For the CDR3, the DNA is TGTGCCAGCAGTCCGACGGGGTTAATAAATTCACCCCTCCACTTT. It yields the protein CASSPTGLINSPLHF.

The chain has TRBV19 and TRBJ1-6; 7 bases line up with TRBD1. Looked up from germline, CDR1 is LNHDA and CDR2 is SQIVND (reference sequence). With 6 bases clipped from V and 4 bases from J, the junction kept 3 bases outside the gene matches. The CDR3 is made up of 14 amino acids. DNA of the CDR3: TGTGCCAGTAGACCGGGACAGTATAATTCACCCCTCCACTTT. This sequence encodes CASRPGQYNSPLHF.

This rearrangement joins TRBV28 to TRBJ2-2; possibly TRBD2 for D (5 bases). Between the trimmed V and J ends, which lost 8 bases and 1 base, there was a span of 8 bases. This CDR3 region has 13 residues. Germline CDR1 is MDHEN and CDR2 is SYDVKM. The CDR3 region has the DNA TGTGCCAGCGGTGAGGGGAACACCGGGGAGCTGTTTTTT. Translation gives CASGEGNTGELFF. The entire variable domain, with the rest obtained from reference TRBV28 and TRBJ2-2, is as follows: DVKVTQSSRYLVKRTGEKVFLECVQDMDHENMFWYRQDPGLGLRLIYFSYDVKMKEKGDIPEGYSVSREKKERFSLILESASTNQTSMYLCASGEGNTGELFFGEGSRLTVL.

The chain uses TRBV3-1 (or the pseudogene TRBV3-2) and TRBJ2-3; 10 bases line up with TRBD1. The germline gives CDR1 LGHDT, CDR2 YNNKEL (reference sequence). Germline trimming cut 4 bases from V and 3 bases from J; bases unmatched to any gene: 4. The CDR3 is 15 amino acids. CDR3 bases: TGTGCCAGCAGCCCCCGGGACAGGGGAACAGATACGCAGTATTTT. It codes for CASSPRDRGTDTQYF.

CDR3: CASSPQGFGSPLHF. DNA of the CDR3: TGTGCCAGCAGCCCTCAGGGTTTTGGTTCACCCCTCCACTTT. The V call is TRBV7-9, the J call TRBJ1-6; maybe TRBD1 (5 bases). The CDR3 is 14 amino acids. The ends were cut back, 5 bases at V and 9 bases at J, with 14 bases in the middle. Germline V gene data show CDR1 as SEHNR and CDR2 as FQNEAQ (reference sequence). Combining the CDR3 with reference TRBV7-9 and TRBJ1-6 gives the whole variable domain DTGVSQNPRHKITKRGQNVTFRCDPISEHNRLYWYRQTLGQGPEFLTYFQNEAQLEKSRLLSDRFSAERPKGSFSTLEIQRTEQGDSAMYLCASSPQGFGSPLHFGNGTRLTVT.

DNA for the CDR3: TGTGCCAGCAGCGACAGCACTTTTAGCTCCTACGAGCAGTACTTC. Protein sequence: CASSDSTFSSYEQYF. This chain links TRBV5-6 with TRBJ2-7; maybe TRBD1 (5 bases). CDR3 length: 15 amino acids. Trimming stripped 4 bases from V and 0 bases from J, with 14 bases between. The V gene's germline CDR1 is SGHDT and CDR2 YYEEEE.

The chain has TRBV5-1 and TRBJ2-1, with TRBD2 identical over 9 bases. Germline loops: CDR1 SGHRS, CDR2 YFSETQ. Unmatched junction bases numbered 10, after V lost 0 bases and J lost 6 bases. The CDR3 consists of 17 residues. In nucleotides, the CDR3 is TGCGCCAGCAGCTTGGGACCGTTCGGCGGGAGGGCCAATGAGCAGTTCTTC. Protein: CASSLGPFGGRANEQFF.

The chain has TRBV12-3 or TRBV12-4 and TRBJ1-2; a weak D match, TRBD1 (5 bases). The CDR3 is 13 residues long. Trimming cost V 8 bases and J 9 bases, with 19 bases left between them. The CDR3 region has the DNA TGTGCCAGCGCATCACCCACTGGGGCACGCTACACCTTC. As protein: CASASPTGARYTF.

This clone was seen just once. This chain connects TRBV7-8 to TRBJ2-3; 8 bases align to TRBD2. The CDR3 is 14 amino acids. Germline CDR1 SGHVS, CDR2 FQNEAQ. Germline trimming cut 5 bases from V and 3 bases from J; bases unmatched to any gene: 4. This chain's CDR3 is CASSPGTRTDTQYF. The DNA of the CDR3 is TGTGCCAGCAGCCCAGGGACTAGGACAGATACGCAGTATTTT.